The 14 T cell receptor beta chains presented below share a single source sample, sequenced in a study of human T cells and chemical hapten exposure. TCRdb redid the calling of the RACE reads with MiXCR, one entry per CDR3 protein. The sample contains approximately 72,000 distinct CDR3 sequences, around 10% of which appear only once. Time point described: patch test 3, about 24 weeks after DPC sensitization. As to treatment: therapeutic diphenylcyclopropenone sensitization with weekly scalp DPC. This specimen consisted of whole blood, obtained in connection with sensitization to the hapten diphenylcyclopropenone (DPC). The receptors were gathered from a woman between 45 and 60 years old with alopecia areata. Some clones in this sample may be carry-over from other donors' samples.

This clonotype was counted ten times or more. This chain connects TRBV20-1 to TRBJ2-2; TRBD2 matches 14 bases. Germline-derived CDR1 and CDR2 are DFQATT and SNEGSKA (reference sequence). With V trimmed by 5 bases and J by 6 bases, 11 bases remained unmatched. The CDR3 has 17 residues. This CDR3 is CSALSGLAGEYAGELFF. DNA of the CDR3: TGCAGTGCTCTTTCGGGACTAGCGGGAGAGTACGCCGGGGAGCTGTTTTTT.

The genes are TRBV6-2 or TRBV6-3 and TRBJ1-2, with a possible D match to TRBD1 (6 bases). The length of the CDR3 is 15 residues. From germline, CDR1 is MNHEY and CDR2 SVGEGT. V lost 6 bases and J 3 bases, leaving 17 bases between the germline ends. CDR3 nucleotide sequence: TGTGCCAGCAGATCATGGCAACAGGGTGACTATGGCTACACCTTC. This sequence encodes CASRSWQQGDYGYTF.

This clonotype was counted many times. This chain joins TRBV11-2 and TRBJ2-7; 7 nucleotides align to TRBD2. The CDR3 consists of 14 residues. The germline V gene has CDR1 SGHAT and CDR2 FQNNGV. J gave up 6 bases and V 4 bases, and 9 bases lay outside the gene matches. Here the CDR3 reads CASSSYWAGVEQYF. DNA for the CDR3: TGTGCCAGCAGCTCCTATTGGGCGGGGGTCGAGCAGTACTTC.

This clonotype occurred many times. The chain employs TRBV29-1 and TRBJ2-4, with unresolved D. V lost 0 bases and J lost 0, with 9 bases in between. This CDR3 is 15 amino acids long. CDR1 and CDR2 (germline): SQVTM, ANQGSEA. CDR3 sequence: CSVEDLRLAKNIQYF. CDR3 DNA sequence: TGCAGCGTTGAAGATCTGAGGTTAGCCAAAAACATTCAGTACTTC. The complete variable domain, with remaining parts taken from reference TRBV29-1 and TRBJ2-4, reads SAVISQKPSRDICQRGTSLTIQCQVDSQVTMMFWYRQQPGQSLTLIATANQGSEATYESGFVIDKFPISRPNLTFSTLTVSNMSPEDSSIYLCSVEDLRLAKNIQYFGAGTRLSVL.

This clonotype was seen at least ten times. The chain couples TRBV29-1 to TRBJ2-1; 11 bases agree with TRBD2. Germline loops: CDR1 SQVTM, CDR2 ANQGSEA. This CDR3 region has 13 residues. J gave up 6 bases and V 5 bases, and 3 bases lay outside the gene matches. The CDR3 DNA sequence: TGCAGCGTTAGGACTAGCGGGTTCAATGAGCAGTTCTTC. Encoded protein: CSVRTSGFNEQFF.

Only a few counts were recorded for this clonotype. The chain has TRBV29-1 and TRBJ2-7; TRBD2 is a possible D gene (5 bases). The CDR3 has 12 amino acids. Trimming cost V 4 bases and J 0 bases, with 7 bases left between them. Germline assignment: CDR1 SQVTM and CDR2 ANQGSEA. CDR3 residues: CSVVGDSYEQYF. For the CDR3, the DNA is TGCAGCGTTGTCGGGGACTCCTACGAGCAGTACTTC.

By its share, this clonotype is medium-sized. The CDR3 spells CASSLFSTSGANVLTF. DNA for the CDR3: TGTGCCAGCAGTTTATTCAGTACCTCTGGGGCCAACGTCCTGACTTTC. The rearrangement uses TRBV28 and TRBJ2-6; no definite D call. The CDR3 length is 16 residues. CDR1 and CDR2 from the germline V gene are MDHEN and SYDVKM. With 1 base removed from V and 0 bases from J, the gap between germline ends came to 7 bases.

This clonotype was observed a few times. This chain joins TRBV20-1 and TRBJ2-2; no clear D. The germline gives CDR1 DFQATT, CDR2 SNEGSKA (reference sequence). With 0 bases removed from V and 0 bases from J, the gap between germline ends came to 8 bases. The CDR3 has 15 residues. The CDR3 loop is CSARDPRTNTGELFF. DNA for the CDR3: TGCAGTGCTAGAGATCCGAGAACGAACACCGGGGAGCTGTTTTTT.

The chain couples TRBV18 to TRBJ2-1; D is perhaps TRBD1 (6 bases). Per the germline V gene, CDR1 is KGHSH and CDR2 is LQKENI. The CDR3 sequence is 14 residues long. V dropped 3 bases and J dropped 7 bases, with 13 bases sitting between them. CDR3 region: CASSPGTTSNEQFF. The CDR3, as DNA: TGTGCCAGCTCACCCGGGACAACTTCAAATGAGCAGTTCTTC.

This clonotype showed up many times. The genes are TRBV6-1 and TRBJ1-6; TRBD1 matches 7 bases. With 8 bases clipped from V and 6 bases from J, the junction kept 22 bases outside the gene matches. The length of the CDR3 is 19 residues. Germline values: CDR1 MNHNS, CDR2 SASEGT. Here the CDR3 reads CASGLWVRGLPPGNSPLHF. The CDR3 DNA sequence: TGTGCCAGCGGACTCTGGGTGAGGGGGCTACCACCCGGTAATTCACCCCTCCACTTT.

This clonotype was picked up a small number of times. The V and J genes are TRBV12-3 or TRBV12-4 and TRBJ2-1; 11 bases agree with TRBD2. The CDR3 loop spans 14 amino acids. Trimming took 5 bases from V and 8 from J; bases not matched to a gene: 5. The CDR3 spells CASSEFSGRDEQFF. In DNA form, the CDR3 reads TGTGCCAGCAGTGAATTTAGCGGGAGGGATGAGCAGTTCTTC.

This clonotype has a count of ten or more. The junction departs from germline at one end; a sequencing error may be responsible. The CDR3 reads CASSLRDGEQYF. The CDR3 bases are TGTGCCAGCAGCTTGCGGGATGGGGAGCAGTACTTC. The chain uses TRBV5-1 and TRBJ2-7; possibly TRBD2 for D (6 bases). The CDR3 length is 12 residues. Germline values: CDR1 SGHRS, CDR2 YFSETQ. The entire variable domain, with the rest obtained from reference TRBV5-1 and TRBJ2-7, is as follows: KAGVTQTPRYLIKTRGQQVTLSCSPISGHRSVSWYQQTPGQGLQFLFEYFSETQRNKGNFPGRFSGRQFSNSRSEMNVSTLELGDSALYLCASSLRDGEQYFGPGTRLTVT.

This clonotype was seen repeatedly, ten times or more. The chain has TRBV6-6 and TRBJ1-2, with no clear D. This CDR3 spans 12 amino acids. Germline lookup yields CDR1 MNHNY and CDR2 SVGAGI (reference sequence). V gave up 10 bases and J gave up 0 bases, with 9 bases separating them. This CDR3 is CATRGANYGYTF. The CDR3, as DNA: TGTGCCACCCGTGGCGCTAACTATGGCTACACCTTC.

This clonotype was detected ten times or more. This sequence joins TRBV28 and TRBJ2-1; D possibly corresponds to TRBD1 (6 bases). The CDR3 is 18 amino acids. V shed 1 base and J shed 4 bases, with 20 bases lying between them. CDR1 and CDR2 from the germline V gene are MDHEN and SYDVKM. CDR3 loop: CASSLFSVGTGRYNEQFF. CDR3 in DNA: TGTGCCAGCAGTTTATTTTCGGTCGGCACAGGGAGATACAATGAGCAGTTCTTC.